This T cell receptor beta chain was captured in a study of blood T cell repertoires in COVID-19. Study as a whole: Whether acute or convalescent, the COVID-19 samples came from the United States, Italy and Spain. T cells, B-cell-depleted T cells, or PBMCs supplied cDNA or gDNA.

The germline gives CDR1 SNHLY, CDR2 FYNNEI. Trimming removed 3 bases from V and 5 bases from J; junction bases left unmatched: 0. CDR3 length equals 13 residues. Source study methods: Estimation of nucleated cell counts relied on the amplification of reference gene primers. Clones were sequenced by immunoSEQ multiplex PCR, and TCRdb holds only the in-frame ones, with some missing. Clonal size and the V and J genes are those of that table, whereas D and trimming came from the DNA. The sample lists around 300,000 clones; over 75% were seen once. The TCR sequence derives from a woman in her 70s with acute or convalescent COVID-19. Sequencing was carried out using peripheral blood. The chain recombines TRBV2 with TRBJ1-1; 10 nucleotides align to TRBD1. The CDR3 sequence: CASSEDRGTEAFF. In DNA form, the CDR3 reads TGTGCCAGCAGTGAGGACAGGGGGACTGAAGCTTTCTTT.